This T cell receptor (beta chain) was recovered during a study of long-term antiretroviral therapy in people with HIV. Turning to this clone: The antigen is unknown.

Study-wide points: HIV repertoires spanned narrower CDR3 length ranges than controls.

At the survey level, the v3.0 immunoSEQ assay was run. Clones were sequenced by immunoSEQ multiplex PCR, and TCRdb holds only the in-frame ones, with some missing. Of about 30,000 clones listed, around 85% are singletons. The receptor comes from a man in his forties with HIV. Here the sequenced sample was unsorted PBMCs, taken 3 years after starting antiretroviral therapy.

CDR3 region: CASSGDNPGVAGLYEQYF. The CDR3 DNA is TGTGCCAGCAGTGGGGACAACCCAGGGGTTGCCGGTCTCTACGAGCAGTACTTC. The V and J genes are TRBV2 and TRBJ2-7, with D perhaps matching TRBD1 (6 bases). The CDR3 spans 18 residues. CDR1 and CDR2 (germline): SNHLY, FYNNEI. Trimming shortened V by 4 bases and J by 3 bases, and 25 bases separated the two germline ends.